Detailed here is one T cell receptor beta chain. V was cut by 6 bases and J by 4 bases, with 12 bases left in between. The germline gives CDR1 KGHSH, CDR2 LQKENI. This CDR3 has 13 amino acids. The sample comes from a study of blood T cell repertoires in COVID-19. The authors' processing: How many nucleated cells were present was estimated from reference gene primer amplification. The assay was immunoSEQ multiplex PCR, and TCRdb's table has in-frame clones only and misses some. V and J calls plus clone size are reproduced from that table; the DNA served to infer D and trimming. The sample lists under 250,000 clones; 80% to 85% were seen once.

Sample: peripheral blood. J is TRBJ1-1 and V is TRBV18, with D maybe TRBD1 (5 bases). This sequence was found in a man aged 45-60 years with active or convalescent COVID-19. CDR3 DNA sequence: TGTGCCAGCTCTCCTCGGACAAGCACTGAAGCTTTCTTT. Translating gives CASSPRTSTEAFF. Combining the CDR3 with reference TRBV18 and TRBJ1-1 gives the whole variable domain NAGVMQNPRHLVRRRGQEARLRCSPMKGHSHVYWYRQLPEEGLKFMVYLQKENIIDESGMPKERFSAEFPKEGPSILRIQQVVRGDSAAYFCASSPRTSTEAFFGQGTRLTVV.